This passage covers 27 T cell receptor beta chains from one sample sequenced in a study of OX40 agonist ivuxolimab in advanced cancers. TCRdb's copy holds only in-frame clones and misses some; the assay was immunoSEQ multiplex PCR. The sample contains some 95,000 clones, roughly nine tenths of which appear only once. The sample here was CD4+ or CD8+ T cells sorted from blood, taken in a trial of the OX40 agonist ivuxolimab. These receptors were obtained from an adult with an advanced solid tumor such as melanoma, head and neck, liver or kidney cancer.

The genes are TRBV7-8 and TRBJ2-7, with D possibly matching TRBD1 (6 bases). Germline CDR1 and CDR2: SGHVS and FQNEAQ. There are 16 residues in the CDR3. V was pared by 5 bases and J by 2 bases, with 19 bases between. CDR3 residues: CASSPSLREGAYEQYF. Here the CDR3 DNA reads TGTGCCAGCAGCCCCTCCTTGCGCGAGGGGGCCTACGAGCAGTACTTC.

In DNA, the CDR3 is TGTGCCACCAGCAGAGGCGGGGGCGATGGCTACACCTTC. This codes for CATSRGGGDGYTF. The V and J genes are TRBV15 and TRBJ1-2, with D possibly TRBD1 on 6 matching bases. The CDR3 sequence is 13 residues long. Germline V CDR1 and CDR2: LNHNV, YYDKDF (reference sequence). Trimming took 1 base from V and 6 from J, leaving 9 bases between them.

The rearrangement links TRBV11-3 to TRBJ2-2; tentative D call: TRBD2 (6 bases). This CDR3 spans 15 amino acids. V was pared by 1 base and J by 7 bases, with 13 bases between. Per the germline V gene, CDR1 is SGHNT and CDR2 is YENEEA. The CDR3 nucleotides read TGTGCCAGCAGCTTAGGTGGCGGGGTTCACGGGGAGCTGTTTTTT. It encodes CASSLGGGVHGELFF.

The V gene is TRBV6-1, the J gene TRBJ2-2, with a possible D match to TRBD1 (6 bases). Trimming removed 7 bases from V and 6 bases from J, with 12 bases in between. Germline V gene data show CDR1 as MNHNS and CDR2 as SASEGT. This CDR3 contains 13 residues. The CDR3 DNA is TGTGCCAGCACTTGGGGGCAAGCCGGGGAGCTGTTTTTT. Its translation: CASTWGQAGELFF.

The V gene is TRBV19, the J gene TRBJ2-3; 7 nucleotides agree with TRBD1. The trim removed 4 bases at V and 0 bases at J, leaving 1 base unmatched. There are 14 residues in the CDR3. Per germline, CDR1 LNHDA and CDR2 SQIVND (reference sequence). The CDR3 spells CASSTQGSTDTQYF. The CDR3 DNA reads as TGTGCCAGTAGTACACAGGGGAGCACAGATACGCAGTATTTT.

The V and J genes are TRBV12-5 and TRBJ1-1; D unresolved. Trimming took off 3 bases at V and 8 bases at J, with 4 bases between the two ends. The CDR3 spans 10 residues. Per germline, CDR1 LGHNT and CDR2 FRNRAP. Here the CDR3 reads CASGLSEAFF. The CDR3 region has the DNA TGTGCTAGTGGTTTATCGGAAGCTTTCTTT.

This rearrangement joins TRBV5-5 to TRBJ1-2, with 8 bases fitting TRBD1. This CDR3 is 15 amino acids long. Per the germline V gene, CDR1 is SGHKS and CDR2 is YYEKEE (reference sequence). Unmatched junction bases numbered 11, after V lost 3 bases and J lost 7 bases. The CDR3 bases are TGTGCCAGCAGCTCCCTGATCGGACAGGGCCGTGGCTACACCTTC. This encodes CASSSLIGQGRGYTF.

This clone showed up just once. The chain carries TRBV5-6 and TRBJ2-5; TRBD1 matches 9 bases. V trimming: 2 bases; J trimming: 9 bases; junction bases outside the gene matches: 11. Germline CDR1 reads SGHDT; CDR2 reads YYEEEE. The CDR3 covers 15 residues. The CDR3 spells CASSFPGQGASPQYF. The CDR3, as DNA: TGTGCCAGCAGCTTCCCGGGACAGGGAGCTAGTCCCCAGTACTTC.

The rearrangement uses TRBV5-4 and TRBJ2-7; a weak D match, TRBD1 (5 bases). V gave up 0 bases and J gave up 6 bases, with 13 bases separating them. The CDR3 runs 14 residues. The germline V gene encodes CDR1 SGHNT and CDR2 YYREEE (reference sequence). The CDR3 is CASSLGQGVREQYF. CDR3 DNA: TGTGCCAGCAGCTTGGGGCAGGGTGTTCGCGAGCAGTACTTC.

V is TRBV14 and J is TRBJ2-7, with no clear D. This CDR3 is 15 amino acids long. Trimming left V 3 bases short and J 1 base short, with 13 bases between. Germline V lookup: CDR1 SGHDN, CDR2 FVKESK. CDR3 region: CASSQDFTDSYEQYF. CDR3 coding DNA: TGTGCCAGCAGCCAGGATTTTACTGATTCCTACGAGCAGTACTTC.

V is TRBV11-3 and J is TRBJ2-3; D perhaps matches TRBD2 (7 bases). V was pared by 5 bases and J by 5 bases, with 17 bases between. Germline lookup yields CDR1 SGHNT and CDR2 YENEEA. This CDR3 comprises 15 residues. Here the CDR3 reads CASSGGGRSGDTQYF. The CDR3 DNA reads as TGTGCCAGCAGCGGGGGGGGCCGTTCGGGAGATACGCAGTATTTT.

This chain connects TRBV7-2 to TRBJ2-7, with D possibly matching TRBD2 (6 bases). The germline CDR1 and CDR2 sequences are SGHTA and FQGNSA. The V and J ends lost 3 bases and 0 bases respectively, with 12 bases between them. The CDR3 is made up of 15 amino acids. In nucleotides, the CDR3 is TGTGCCAGCAGCTTGGCGGGAACGAGCTCCTACGAGCAGTACTTC. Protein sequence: CASSLAGTSSYEQYF. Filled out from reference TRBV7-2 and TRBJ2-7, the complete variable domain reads GAGVSQSPSNKVTEKGKDVELRCDPISGHTALYWYRQSLGQGLEFLIYFQGNSAPDKSGLPSDRFSAERTGGSVSTLTIQRTQQEDSAVYLCASSLAGTSSYEQYFGPGTRLTVT.

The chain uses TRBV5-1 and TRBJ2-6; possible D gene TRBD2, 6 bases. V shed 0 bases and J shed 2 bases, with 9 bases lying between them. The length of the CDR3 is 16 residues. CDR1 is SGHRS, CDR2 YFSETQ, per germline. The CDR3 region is CASSLEGGAGANVLTF. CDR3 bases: TGCGCCAGCAGCTTGGAAGGCGGGGCTGGGGCCAACGTCCTGACTTTC.

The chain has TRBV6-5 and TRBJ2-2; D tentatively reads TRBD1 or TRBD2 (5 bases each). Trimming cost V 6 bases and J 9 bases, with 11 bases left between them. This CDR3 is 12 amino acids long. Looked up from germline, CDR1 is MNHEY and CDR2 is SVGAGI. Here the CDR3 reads CASSRGRRELFF. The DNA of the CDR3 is TGTGCCAGCAGCCGGGGCCGACGGGAGCTGTTTTTT.

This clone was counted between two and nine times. Here the CDR3 DNA reads TGTGCCAGCAGTGTTAGAGCCGGGACAGCCGGGGGGACCCAGTACTTC. Encoded protein: CASSVRAGTAGGTQYF. V is TRBV6-1 and J is TRBJ2-5, with D perhaps matching TRBD1 (7 bases). The V gene's germline CDR1 is MNHNS and CDR2 SASEGT. This CDR3 spans 16 amino acids. V was cut by 4 bases and J by 7 bases, with 22 bases left in between.

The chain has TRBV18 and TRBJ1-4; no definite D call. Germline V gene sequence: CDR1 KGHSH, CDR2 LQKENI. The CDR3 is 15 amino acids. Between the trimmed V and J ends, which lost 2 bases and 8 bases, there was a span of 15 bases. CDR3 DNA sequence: TGTGCCAGCTCACCAGGGAAGGGCGGTGGCGAAAAACTGTTTTTT. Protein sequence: CASSPGKGGGEKLFF.

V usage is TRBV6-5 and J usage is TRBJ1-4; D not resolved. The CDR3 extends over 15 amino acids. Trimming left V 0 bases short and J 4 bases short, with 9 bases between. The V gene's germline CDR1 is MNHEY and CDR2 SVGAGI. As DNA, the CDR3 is TGTGCCAGCAGTTACTCTCGAGGGATTAATGAAAAACTGTTTTTT. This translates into CASSYSRGINEKLFF.

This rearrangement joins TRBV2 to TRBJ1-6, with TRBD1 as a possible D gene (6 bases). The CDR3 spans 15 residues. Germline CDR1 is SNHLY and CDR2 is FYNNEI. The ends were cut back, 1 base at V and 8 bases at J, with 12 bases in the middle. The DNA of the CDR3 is TGTGCCAGCAGTGAAGAACAGGGCTCAGATTCACCCCTCCACTTT. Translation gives CASSEEQGSDSPLHF.

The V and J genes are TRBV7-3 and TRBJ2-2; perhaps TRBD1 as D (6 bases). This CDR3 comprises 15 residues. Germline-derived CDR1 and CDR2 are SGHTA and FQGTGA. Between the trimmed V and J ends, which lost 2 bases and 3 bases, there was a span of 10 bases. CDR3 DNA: TGTGCCAGCAGCTTAGGGACACGAGACACCGGGGAGCTGTTTTTT. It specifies CASSLGTRDTGELFF.

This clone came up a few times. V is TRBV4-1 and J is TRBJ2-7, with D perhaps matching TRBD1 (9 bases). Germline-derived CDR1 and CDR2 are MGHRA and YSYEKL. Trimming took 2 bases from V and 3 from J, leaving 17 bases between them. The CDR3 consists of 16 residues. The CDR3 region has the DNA TGCGCCAGCAGCCAATTAGCGGGACAGGGCCTCTACGAGCAGTACTTC. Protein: CASSQLAGQGLYEQYF.

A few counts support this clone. CDR3: CASLTDTSATNVLTF. CDR3 DNA sequence: TGTGCCAGTCTGACGGACACCTCTGCGACCAACGTCCTGACTTTC. V and J are TRBV2 and TRBJ2-6; D might be TRBD1 (5 bases). V was trimmed by 9 bases and J by 8 bases, leaving 20 bases between them. Germline V gene data show CDR1 as SNHLY and CDR2 as FYNNEI. There are 15 residues in the CDR3.

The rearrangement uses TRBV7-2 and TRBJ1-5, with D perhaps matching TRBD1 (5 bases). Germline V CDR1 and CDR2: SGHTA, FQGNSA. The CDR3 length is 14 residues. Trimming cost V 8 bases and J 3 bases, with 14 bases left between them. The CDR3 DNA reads TGTGCCAGCGGCAGGGTTTACGACAATCAGCCCCAGCATTTT. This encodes CASGRVYDNQPQHF.

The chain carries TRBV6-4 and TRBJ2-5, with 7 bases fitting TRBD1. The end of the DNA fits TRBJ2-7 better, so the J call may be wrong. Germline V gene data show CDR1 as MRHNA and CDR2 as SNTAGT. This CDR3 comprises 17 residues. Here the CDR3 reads CASSAKTGVPLSYEQYF. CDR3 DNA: TGTGCCAGCAGTGCCAAAACAGGGGTCCCCCTCTCCTACGAGCAGTACTTC.

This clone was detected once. DNA for the CDR3: TGTGCCAGCTCACCACCGGCTTACGGGGGCGAAGGCACAGATACGCAGTATTTT. Protein: CASSPPAYGGEGTDTQYF. The chain is built from TRBV18 and TRBJ2-3; D possibly matches TRBD1 or TRBD2 (6 bases each). V shed 0 bases and J shed 1 base, with 17 bases lying between them. The CDR3 spans 18 residues. From germline, CDR1 is KGHSH and CDR2 LQKENI.

The CDR3 sequence: CASSEAPAGSEAFF. DNA of the CDR3: TGTGCCAGCAGTGAAGCTCCGGCTGGATCTGAAGCTTTCTTT. V usage is TRBV2 and J usage is TRBJ1-1; no clear D gene. The CDR3 is 14 residues long. Looked up from germline, CDR1 is SNHLY and CDR2 is FYNNEI. Trimming removed 0 bases at V and 6 bases at J, with 11 bases between.

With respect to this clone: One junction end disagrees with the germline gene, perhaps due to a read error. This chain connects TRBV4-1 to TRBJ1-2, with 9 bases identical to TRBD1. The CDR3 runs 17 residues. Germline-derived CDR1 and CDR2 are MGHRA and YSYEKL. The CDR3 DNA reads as TGCACCAGCAGCCACGAGGGAAGACAGGGGGTAGGGTATGGCTACACCTTC. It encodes CTSSHEGRQGVGYGYTF.

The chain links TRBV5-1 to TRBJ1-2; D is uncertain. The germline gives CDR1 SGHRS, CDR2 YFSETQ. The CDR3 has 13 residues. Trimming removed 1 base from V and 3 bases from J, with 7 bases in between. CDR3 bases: TGCGCCAGCAGCTTGAGGGCAGACTATGGCTACACCTTC. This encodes CASSLRADYGYTF.